Listed below are T cell receptor beta chains from one sample, sequenced in a study of brain T cells in children with intractable seizures. Some clones are missing from TCRdb's copy, which holds only in-frame ones; the method was immunoSEQ multiplex PCR. This table has 340,000 or so clones, 93% appearing once. Specimen: peripheral blood, collected less than 6 months after surgery. The receptors were sampled from a boy in the first two years of life with tuberous sclerosis and intractable seizures. Each CDR3 is given with its conserved first and last residue. Fields, in order: clone size, D gene, J gene, V gene, CDR3 DNA, CDR3 protein. D genes are given only for firm matches. Rows give clone size only sometimes, using once, few, many, or a class for an expanded clone.

NA,NA,TRBJ1-1,TRBV7-9,TGTGCCAGCACGAAGGGAGGGGAAGCTTTCTTT,CASTKGGEAFF
NA,NA,TRBJ1-2,TRBV30,TGTGCCTGGTCCCGGGACGAAGTTGGCTACACCTTC,CAWSRDEVGYTF
NA,NA,TRBJ2-7,TRBV4-1,TGCGCCAGCAGCCAGGACCGCGGGGATTGGTCCTACGAGCAGTACTTC,CASSQDRGDWSYEQYF
NA,NA,TRBJ1-5,TRBV2,TGTGCCAGCAGTGAACCCGGCAGGGAAGTACAGCAGCCCCAGCATTTT,CASSEPGREVQQPQHF
NA,TRBD2,TRBJ2-3,TRBV5-1,TGCGCCAGCAGCCCCGGGACTAGCGGAGCAGATACGCAGTATTTT,CASSPGTSGADTQYF
NA,NA,TRBJ2-7,TRBV5-6,TGTGCCAGCAGCTTGGCGGGCACCCACGAGCAGTACTTC,CASSLAGTHEQYF
NA,NA,TRBJ1-1,TRBV28,TGTGCCAGCAGCTACACTGAAGCTTTCTTT,CASSYTEAFF
NA,TRBD2,TRBJ2-7,TRBV19,TGTGCCAGTACGCCTAGCGGGAAAATTATGAGAGAGCAGTACTTC,CASTPSGKIMREQYF
once,TRBD2,TRBJ2-1,TRBV7-3,TGTGCCAGCAGCTTACATGCGGGAGGGCCGTATGAGCAGTTCTTC,CASSLHAGGPYEQFF
NA,NA,TRBJ2-7,TRBV12-3/TRBV12-4,TGTGCCAGCAGTTTTGGGCCCTCCTACGAGCAGTACTTC,CASSFGPSYEQYF
NA,TRBD1,TRBJ1-1,TRBV19,TGTGCCACTCGCCTCGGGGTCGGGGACAGGGGTGAAGCTTTCTTT,CATRLGVGDRGEAFF
NA,NA,TRBJ1-1,TRBV5-1,TGCGCCAGCAGCTTAACAGCGAACACTGAAGCTTTCTTT,CASSLTANTEAFF
NA,TRBD1,TRBJ1-2,TRBV2,TGTGCCAGCAGGGCAGACAGGGATGGCTACACCTTC,CASRADRDGYTF
NA,NA,TRBJ1-6,TRBV6-5,TGTGCCAGCAGGACACAGGGATTAAAGAATTCACCCCTCCACTTT,CASRTQGLKNSPLHF
NA,TRBD2,TRBJ2-7,TRBV6-5,TGTGCCAGCAGTTGGACTAGCGGGGGCTACGAGCAGTACTTC,CASSWTSGGYEQYF
NA,NA,TRBJ2-2,TRBV27,TGTGCCAGCAGAGAACAGGACAACCCGAACACCGGGGAGCTGTTTTTT,CASREQDNPNTGELFF
NA,TRBD1,TRBJ1-2,TRBV6-1,TGTGCCAGCAGTGAAGCGAATCTACAGGGGAAAGGCTATGGCTACACCTTC,CASSEANLQGKGYGYTF
NA,NA,TRBJ2-3,TRBV5-1,TGCGCCAGCAGCTTGGCCCCCGGGGGCCGTTTGAATACGCAGTATTTT,CASSLAPGGRLNTQYF
NA,NA,TRBJ2-1,TRBV29-1,TGCAGCGTTGAAAAGCAAACAGGATCCTACAATGAGCAGTTCTTC,CSVEKQTGSYNEQFF
NA,NA,TRBJ2-7,TRBV7-2,TGTGCCAGCAGCTTATATTTTGTACAGACCTACGAGCAGTACTTC,CASSLYFVQTYEQYF
NA,TRBD1,TRBJ1-1,TRBV4-2,TGTGCCAGCAGCCAAGGGAACAGGGGCGCAGGCACTGAAGCTTTCTTT,CASSQGNRGAGTEAFF
NA,NA,TRBJ1-5,TRBV10-3,TGTGCCATCAGTGAGTCAGGGGGCAATCAGCCCCAGCATTTT,CAISESGGNQPQHF
NA,TRBD1,TRBJ1-1,TRBV6-5,TGTGCCAGCAGTTCCCCCAGGGACAGGTTCGCTGAAGCTTTCTTT,CASSSPRDRFAEAFF
NA,TRBD2,TRBJ2-7,TRBV27,TGTGCCAGCAGTTTTGGCGGGAGTCCCTCCTCCTACGAGCAGTACTTC,CASSFGGSPSSYEQYF
NA,NA,TRBJ1-1,TRBV5-4,TGTGCCAGCAGCGGGAGGGGCAGGACTGAAGCTTTCTTT,CASSGRGRTEAFF
NA,NA,TRBJ2-1,TRBV3-1/TRBV3-2,TGTGCCAGCAGCCAAGATCAAGGGGGCTACAATGAGCAGTTCTTC,CASSQDQGGYNEQFF
NA,NA,TRBJ1-6,TRBV7-3,TGTGCCAGCAGCCCTTTCACCGGAGGGCGGTATAATTCACCCCTCCACTTT,CASSPFTGGRYNSPLHF
NA,NA,TRBJ1-5,TRBV19,TGTGCCAGTAGGGCACAGGCCCTTCAGCCCCAGCATTTT,CASRAQALQPQHF
NA,TRBD2,TRBJ2-1,TRBV14,TGTGCCAGCAGCCAACCTCGGCTAGCGGGAAACTCCTACAATGAGCAGTTCTTC,CASSQPRLAGNSYNEQFF
NA,NA,TRBJ2-4,TRBV5-6,TGTGCCAGCAGCGTCTCTCCGGATTCGAACATTCAGTACTTC,CASSVSPDSNIQYF